Below are 13 T cell receptor beta chains sequenced from a single sample in a study of blood T cell repertoires in COVID-19. TCRdb's table, derived via immunoSEQ multiplex PCR, lists solely in-frame clones and lacks some. The sample carries about 310,000 clones, approximately 85% recorded once. Sequencing was done on a sample of PBMCs or T cells enriched from blood (not recorded which). All receptors derive from a man aged 25-40 years who had recovered from COVID-19.

The chain is built from TRBV2 and TRBJ1-4; TRBD1 agrees at 8 bases. Germline V lookup: CDR1 SNHLY, CDR2 FYNNEI. Trimming removed 7 bases from V and 4 bases from J; junction bases left unmatched: 5. The CDR3 runs to 14 residues. This CDR3 reads CASKDRVGNEKLFF. DNA of the CDR3: TGTGCCAGCAAGGACAGGGTGGGTAATGAAAAACTGTTTTTT. The full variable domain, with the rest looked up from reference TRBV2 and TRBJ1-4, is EPEVTQTPSHQVTQMGQEVILRCVPISNHLYFYWYRQILGQKVEFLVSFYNNEISEKSEIFDDQFSVERPDGSNFTLKIRSTKLEDSAMYFCASKDRVGNEKLFFGSGTQLSVL.

The gene calls are TRBV6-2 or TRBV6-3 and TRBJ1-2; D is unresolved. The CDR3 has 12 amino acids. The germline V gene has CDR1 MNHEY and CDR2 SVGEGT. Trimming stripped 5 bases from V and 5 bases from J, with 9 bases between. The CDR3 nucleotides are TGTGCCAGCAGTGGGCAGCTGTATGGCTACACCTTC. Encoded protein: CASSGQLYGYTF.

The CDR3 reads CASSRTRDFTDTQYF. The CDR3 coding sequence is TGTGCCAGTAGTAGAACTAGAGACTTCACAGATACGCAGTATTTT. This rearrangement joins TRBV19 to TRBJ2-3; TRBD2 is a possible D gene (5 bases). The CDR3 runs to 15 residues. Trimming removed 4 bases from V and 2 bases from J, with 13 bases in between. Germline V gene data show CDR1 as LNHDA and CDR2 as SQIVND (reference sequence).

This sequence joins TRBV6-2 or TRBV6-3 and TRBJ2-5; TRBD1 agrees at 10 bases. Germline CDR1 and CDR2: MNHEY and SVGEGT. J lost 2 bases, V lost 2 bases, and 5 bases had no gene match. CDR3 length: 16 amino acids. The DNA of the CDR3 is TGTGCCAGCAGTTACCGTCGGACAGGGGGGCAAGAGACCCAGTACTTC. This gives the protein CASSYRRTGGQETQYF.

The J gene is TRBJ2-3, the V gene TRBV29-1; the match to TRBD2 covers 13 bases. This CDR3 region has 15 residues. The germline V gene has CDR1 SQVTM and CDR2 ANQGSEA. Trimming removed 4 bases from V and 6 bases from J; junction bases left unmatched: 7. CDR3 protein: CSVAGTSGEVDTQYF. The CDR3, as DNA: TGCAGCGTTGCCGGGACTAGCGGGGAGGTGGATACGCAGTATTTT.

This chain uses TRBV19 with TRBJ1-2, with a possible D match to TRBD1 (5 bases). Trimming shortened V by 7 bases and J by 5 bases, and 20 bases separated the two germline ends. Germline V CDR1 and CDR2: LNHDA, SQIVND (reference sequence). The CDR3 is 15 residues long. Here the CDR3 DNA reads TGTGCCAGTACCATGGGGCTTTCGGCGGGGTATGGCTACACCTTC. This translates into CASTMGLSAGYGYTF.

V gene TRBV7-9 combines with J gene TRBJ1-4; TRBD1 agrees at 8 bases. The junction had 15 bases not matched to a gene; V was cut back by 5 bases and J by 10 bases. The germline CDR1 and CDR2 sequences are SEHNR and FQNEAQ (reference sequence). The CDR3 runs 16 residues. The CDR3 protein is CASSPLDGQGDGKLFF. DNA of the CDR3: TGTGCCAGCAGCCCTCTAGACGGACAGGGAGATGGAAAACTGTTTTTT.

The chain recombines TRBV5-6 with TRBJ2-5, with 7 bases fitting TRBD1. J lost 3 bases, V lost 2 bases, and 1 base had no gene match. Germline V gives CDR1 SGHDT, CDR2 YYEEEE. CDR3 size: 13 residues. The CDR3 DNA reads TGTGCCAGCAGCTTAACAGGGGAAGAGACCCAGTACTTC. This encodes CASSLTGEETQYF.

The chain employs TRBV5-6 and TRBJ1-3, with D perhaps matching TRBD1 (6 bases). Germline loops: CDR1 SGHDT, CDR2 YYEEEE. Trimming took off 2 bases at V and 3 bases at J, with 9 bases between the two ends. CDR3 length equals 14 residues. In DNA, the CDR3 is TGTGCCAGCAGCTTACAGGGACGTGGAAACACCATATATTTT. Its protein product is CASSLQGRGNTIYF.

The V gene is TRBV7-6, the J gene TRBJ2-3; 11 bases line up with TRBD2. Germline CDR1 is SGHVS and CDR2 is FNYEAQ. After removal of 1 base from V and 5 bases from J, the junction contained 5 bases not matched to a gene. The CDR3 is 16 residues long. The CDR3, as DNA: TGTGCCAGCAGCTTAGTATCTAGCGGGGGGAGAGATACGCAGTATTTT. Translation gives CASSLVSSGGRDTQYF.

The chain joins TRBV7-3 to TRBJ1-2; D is ambiguous. The CDR3 spans 15 residues. CDR1 is SGHTA and CDR2 is FQGTGA in the germline V gene. The ends were cut back, 1 base at V and 0 bases at J, with 9 bases in the middle. As DNA, the CDR3 is TGTGCCAGCAGCTTAAGGCCTTCCGCTAACTATGGCTACACCTTC. Residues: CASSLRPSANYGYTF.

The chain recombines TRBV5-5 with TRBJ2-7, with 7 bases matching TRBD1. The CDR3 is 13 amino acids. Unmatched junction bases numbered 4, after V lost 5 bases and J lost 2 bases. Germline CDR1 is SGHKS and CDR2 is YYEKEE (reference sequence). The CDR3 here is CASRSTGTYEQYF. For the CDR3, the DNA is TGTGCCAGCAGATCGACAGGGACCTACGAGCAGTACTTC.

This chain's CDR3 is CASRSGTGVYGYTF. In DNA form, the CDR3 reads TGTGCCAGCAGGAGTGGGACAGGAGTATATGGCTACACCTTC. V usage is TRBV5-4 and J usage is TRBJ1-2; 8 nucleotides align to TRBD1. Per germline, CDR1 SGHNT and CDR2 YYREEE (reference sequence). The CDR3 loop spans 14 amino acids. Trimming at V came to 5 bases and at J to 5 bases, leaving 8 bases not matched to a gene.